Listed below are T cell receptor beta chains from one sample, sequenced in a study of long-term antiretroviral therapy in people with HIV. Only in-frame clones appear in the TCRdb table, and some are missing; sequencing was by immunoSEQ multiplex PCR. The sample has roughly 25,000 clones, over 90% seen once. Material: unsorted PBMCs, obtained 7.6 years after starting antiretroviral therapy. The receptors were sampled from a woman aged 35 to 49 with HIV. Each CDR3 is given with its conserved first and last residue. The D gene is left open where the match is weak. A clone size is listed for some rows: how often the clone was seen (once, few, many), or a class if it is expanded.

clone_size: few
j_call: TRBJ2-7
v_call: TRBV4-1
d_call: TRBD2
cdr3_aa: CASSQPRREGDEQYF
cdr3_nt: TGCGCCAGCAGCCAACCTCGACGGGAGGGCGACGAGCAGTACTTC

clone_size: .
j_call: TRBJ2-3
v_call: TRBV19
d_call: TRBD2
cdr3_aa: CASMGLAGGEDTQYF
cdr3_nt: TGTGCCAGTATGGGACTAGCGGGGGGGGAAGATACGCAGTATTTT

clone_size: .
j_call: TRBJ2-6
v_call: TRBV30
d_call: TRBD1
cdr3_aa: CAWKNRGLPGANVLTF
cdr3_nt: TGTGCCTGGAAAAACAGGGGTCTTCCTGGGGCCAACGTCCTGACTTTC

clone_size: .
j_call: TRBJ1-2
v_call: TRBV19
d_call: .
cdr3_aa: CASMRQGNYGYTF
cdr3_nt: TGTGCCAGTATGAGGCAGGGAAACTATGGCTACACCTTC

clone_size: .
j_call: TRBJ1-1
v_call: TRBV6-5
d_call: TRBD1
cdr3_aa: CASSSRTGNTEAFF
cdr3_nt: TGTGCCAGCAGCTCCCGGACAGGGAACACTGAAGCTTTCTTT

clone_size: .
j_call: TRBJ1-1
v_call: TRBV12-5
d_call: .
cdr3_aa: CASGFSDGAEAFF
cdr3_nt: TGTGCTAGTGGTTTTTCGGACGGCGCTGAAGCTTTCTTT

clone_size: .
j_call: TRBJ2-3
v_call: TRBV7-3
d_call: TRBD2
cdr3_aa: CASSLDGGGTDTQYF
cdr3_nt: TGTGCCAGCAGCTTAGACGGGGGGGGCACAGATACGCAGTATTTT

clone_size: .
j_call: TRBJ2-3
v_call: TRBV27
d_call: .
cdr3_aa: CASTDLSGNPQYF
cdr3_nt: TGTGCCAGCACCGACCTGTCTGGCAACCCGCAGTATTTT

clone_size: .
j_call: TRBJ1-1
v_call: TRBV5-1
d_call: .
cdr3_aa: CASSAESREAFF
cdr3_nt: TGCGCCAGCAGCGCGGAAAGCCGAGAAGCTTTCTTT

clone_size: .
j_call: TRBJ2-3
v_call: TRBV4-3
d_call: .
cdr3_aa: CASSQDWASRGDTQYF
cdr3_nt: TGCGCCAGCAGCCAAGATTGGGCTAGCCGGGGAGATACGCAGTATTTT

clone_size: .
j_call: TRBJ1-1
v_call: TRBV7-3
d_call: .
cdr3_aa: CASSLGGTSREAFF
cdr3_nt: TGTGCCAGCAGCTTAGGTGGGACAAGTCGTGAAGCTTTCTTT